Listed below are T cell receptor beta chains from one sample, sequenced in a study of T cell changes during pregnancy in multiple sclerosis. Generated by immunoSEQ multiplex PCR, the TCRdb table keeps only in-frame clones and is missing some. Here the sample spans roughly 48,000 clones, over 80% being singletons. The specimen was CD4+ T cells from peripheral blood mononuclear cells, collected in the second trimester of pregnancy. These receptors all stem from a female donor in good health, enrolled as a control in a pregnancy study. Each CDR3 is given with its conserved first and last residue. Fields, in order: J gene, clone size, V gene, D gene, CDR3 DNA, CDR3 protein. D genes are given only for firm matches. Size is stated for part of the rows, as once, few or many counts, or as a class when the clone is expanded.

J: TRBJ2-7; size: .; V: TRBV27; D: TRBD2; DNA: TGTGCCAGCAGTCCTAGCGGGAGGTTTAGGGAGCAGTACTTC; CDR3: CASSPSGRFREQYF
J: TRBJ1-2; size: .; V: TRBV30; D: TRBD1; DNA: TGTGCCGGGGACAGAAGAAGCTATGGCTACACCTTC; CDR3: CAGDRRSYGYTF
J: TRBJ2-5; size: .; V: TRBV2; D: .; DNA: TGTGCCAGCAGTCAACAGGGTTACCAAGAGACCCAGTACTTC; CDR3: CASSQQGYQETQYF
J: TRBJ2-2; size: .; V: TRBV4-1; D: .; DNA: TGCGCCAGCAGCCAAGGGTCAGGGGCCGGGGAGCTGTTTTTT; CDR3: CASSQGSGAGELFF
J: TRBJ1-1; size: .; V: TRBV5-4; D: .; DNA: TGTGCCAGCAGCTTAGAACAGAGTGAAGCTTTCTTT; CDR3: CASSLEQSEAFF
J: TRBJ1-1; size: .; V: TRBV28; D: .; DNA: TGTGCCAGCAGTTTCGGTCCGTTGAACACTGAAGCTTTCTTT; CDR3: CASSFGPLNTEAFF
J: TRBJ2-5; size: .; V: TRBV28; D: TRBD2; DNA: TGTGCCAGCAGTTTCGGTTGGCGGGGGGCCCAAGAGACCCAGTACTTC; CDR3: CASSFGWRGAQETQYF
J: TRBJ2-1; size: .; V: TRBV5-1; D: TRBD2; DNA: TGCGCCAGCAGCCCGAAGGGGACTAGCGGGAGCACCGCCTACAATGAGCAGTTCTTC; CDR3: CASSPKGTSGSTAYNEQFF
J: TRBJ2-5; size: .; V: TRBV15; D: .; DNA: TGTGCCACCAGCAGAGATACCAGGGGCGAGACCCAGTACTTC; CDR3: CATSRDTRGETQYF
J: TRBJ1-6; size: few; V: TRBV25-1; D: TRBD1; DNA: TGTGCCAGCAGTGAACAGGGGGGTAATTCACCCCTCCACTTT; CDR3: CASSEQGGNSPLHF
J: TRBJ2-7; size: .; V: TRBV27; D: TRBD1; DNA: TGTGCCAGCAGTTTTCTCAGAGGGGGCCTTAGCTCCTACGAGCAGTACTTC; CDR3: CASSFLRGGLSSYEQYF
J: TRBJ1-5; size: .; V: TRBV28; D: .; DNA: TGTGCCAGCACCCGGGGTAGCAATCAGCCCCAGCATTTT; CDR3: CASTRGSNQPQHF
J: TRBJ1-6; size: .; V: TRBV19; D: .; DNA: TGTGCCAGTAGTAGCGGACAATTGAGCTCCTATAATTCACCCCTCCACTTT; CDR3: CASSSGQLSSYNSPLHF
J: TRBJ1-1; size: .; V: TRBV29-1; D: .; DNA: TGCAGCGTCAGGGGACGTTTGAACACTGAAGCTTTCTTT; CDR3: CSVRGRLNTEAFF
J: TRBJ2-7; size: once; V: TRBV7-9; D: .; DNA: TGTGCCAGCAGCTTAGGTCTAGCGCTACAATCCTACGAGCAGTACTTC; CDR3: CASSLGLALQSYEQYF
J: TRBJ1-2; size: once; V: TRBV4-1; D: TRBD1; DNA: TGCGCCAGCAGCCAAGCCTCCGGGACAGGAATCTATGGCTACACCTTC; CDR3: CASSQASGTGIYGYTF
J: TRBJ2-1; size: .; V: TRBV19; D: TRBD2; DNA: TGTGCCAGTAGTATCCCGGGACTAGCTAGGAATGAGCAGTTCTTC; CDR3: CASSIPGLARNEQFF
J: TRBJ1-1; size: .; V: TRBV7-9; D: TRBD1; DNA: TGTGCCAGCAGCCGCGAGGGGGCTGGTACTGAAGCTTTCTTT; CDR3: CASSREGAGTEAFF
J: TRBJ2-7; size: .; V: TRBV19; D: TRBD2; DNA: TGTGCCAGTAGTAGGTCCCTCGGACTAGCGGACTCCTACGAGCAGTACTTC; CDR3: CASSRSLGLADSYEQYF
J: TRBJ2-5; size: .; V: TRBV18; D: TRBD1; DNA: TGTGCCAGCTCACTCGGACAGGGGGCAGAGACCCAGTACTTC; CDR3: CASSLGQGAETQYF
J: TRBJ2-7; size: .; V: TRBV11-3; D: TRBD2; DNA: TGTGCCAGCAGCTCTCGACTAGCGGGAGAGCAGTACTTC; CDR3: CASSSRLAGEQYF
J: TRBJ1-2; size: .; V: TRBV4-2; D: TRBD1; DNA: TGTGCCAGCAGCCAAGATTGGACAGGGGAGTATGGCTACACCTTC; CDR3: CASSQDWTGEYGYTF
J: TRBJ1-4; size: .; V: TRBV5-4; D: TRBD1; DNA: TGTGCCAGCAGCGATAATCCCGGGACAGCGACTGAAAAACTGTTTTTT; CDR3: CASSDNPGTATEKLFF
J: TRBJ1-6; size: .; V: TRBV18; D: TRBD1; DNA: TGTGCCAGCTCACCCGAGGGGGCCAGGAATTCACCCCTCCACTTT; CDR3: CASSPEGARNSPLHF
J: TRBJ2-6; size: .; V: TRBV28; D: .; DNA: TGTGCCAGCAGTTTCGGACACTCTGGGGCCAACGTCCTGACTTTC; CDR3: CASSFGHSGANVLTF
J: TRBJ2-1; size: .; V: TRBV25-1; D: .; DNA: TGTGCCAGCGGCGGAGGGGTATTCCATGAGCAGTTCTTC; CDR3: CASGGGVFHEQFF
J: TRBJ2-5; size: .; V: TRBV30; D: .; DNA: TGTGCCTGGAGTGTAAGGATGGAGAGAGAGACCCAGTACTTC; CDR3: CAWSVRMERETQYF
J: TRBJ2-7; size: .; V: TRBV28; D: .; DNA: TGTGCCAGCAGGATCAGTCAATACGAGCAGTACTTC; CDR3: CASRISQYEQYF
J: TRBJ2-1; size: .; V: TRBV28; D: TRBD2; DNA: TGTGCCAGCAGTTCCCCTAGCGGGAGCTCCTACAATGAGCAGTTCTTC; CDR3: CASSSPSGSSYNEQFF
J: TRBJ1-4; size: .; V: TRBV7-2; D: TRBD1; DNA: TGTGCCAGCAGCTTAGCGACAGGGATAAAGGAAAAACTGTTTTTT; CDR3: CASSLATGIKEKLFF
J: TRBJ2-7; size: .; V: TRBV4-1; D: .; DNA: TGCGCCAGCAGCCAACCGGAGGGACGGGGCCCTGGAGAGCAGTACTTC; CDR3: CASSQPEGRGPGEQYF
J: TRBJ2-4; size: .; V: TRBV29-1; D: TRBD2; DNA: TGCAGCGTTGCTTCTTCCGGGACTAGCGGTCAGTACTTC; CDR3: CSVASSGTSGQYF
J: TRBJ2-7; size: .; V: TRBV4-1; D: TRBD2; DNA: TGCGCCAGCAGCCAAGCTTATAGCGGGGGTTCCTACGAGCAGTACTTC; CDR3: CASSQAYSGGSYEQYF
J: TRBJ2-5; size: .; V: TRBV6-5; D: .; DNA: TGTGCCAGCAGTTACTCGATCGGGGGTAGGGAGACCCAGTACTTC; CDR3: CASSYSIGGRETQYF
J: TRBJ2-7; size: .; V: TRBV10-3; D: TRBD2; DNA: TGTGCCATCAGTGAGTCGTGGCTAGCGGGAAGGGATTTCTACGAGCAGTACTTC; CDR3: CAISESWLAGRDFYEQYF
J: TRBJ1-4; size: once; V: TRBV7-9; D: TRBD1; DNA: TGTGCCAGCACCGGGGACAGTGGGATTGAAAAACTGTTTTTT; CDR3: CASTGDSGIEKLFF
J: TRBJ1-3; size: .; V: TRBV5-1; D: .; DNA: TGCGCCAGCAGCTCTGACGGAGCCTCTGGAAACACCATATATTTT; CDR3: CASSSDGASGNTIYF
J: TRBJ1-1; size: .; V: TRBV15; D: .; DNA: TGTGCCACCAGCAGGGCCCCTACTGAAGCTTTCTTT; CDR3: CATSRAPTEAFF
J: TRBJ2-5; size: .; V: TRBV19; D: .; DNA: TGTGCCAGTAGTATGTCGGACAGTGGGGGAGAAGAGACCCAGTACTTC; CDR3: CASSMSDSGGEETQYF
J: TRBJ2-5; size: .; V: TRBV5-1; D: .; DNA: TGCGCCAGCAGCCGTAGCGGTCAAGAGACCCAGTACTTC; CDR3: CASSRSGQETQYF
J: TRBJ1-2; size: .; V: TRBV19; D: TRBD1; DNA: TGTGCCAGTAGTATGGCCCCACAGGGGGCCTATGGCTACACCTTC; CDR3: CASSMAPQGAYGYTF
J: TRBJ2-3; size: .; V: TRBV4-2; D: TRBD2; DNA: TGTGCCAGCAGCCAAGAGGGGACTAGCGGGAGATTATCCACAGATACGCAGTATTTT; CDR3: CASSQEGTSGRLSTDTQYF
J: TRBJ2-3; size: .; V: TRBV5-5; D: TRBD2; DNA: TGTGCCAGCAGCTCCACCGTAGCGGGAGACACAGATACGCAGTATTTT; CDR3: CASSSTVAGDTDTQYF
J: TRBJ2-2; size: .; V: TRBV28; D: TRBD2; DNA: TGTGCCAGCAGTGGAGTGGGACTAGCGGGACCCCAGAACACCGGGGAGCTGTTTTTT; CDR3: CASSGVGLAGPQNTGELFF
J: TRBJ1-1; size: .; V: TRBV2; D: .; DNA: TGTGCCAGCAAGGCCTCAGTCGGTGACACCCCAGGATGGGCTTTCTTT; CDR3: CASKASVGDTPGWAFF
J: TRBJ2-1; size: .; V: TRBV29-1; D: TRBD2; DNA: TGCAGCGCCCCTAGCGTCCCTACTACTAGCGGGAGAAATGAGCAGTTCTTC; CDR3: CSAPSVPTTSGRNEQFF
J: TRBJ2-2; size: .; V: TRBV4-1; D: .; DNA: TGCGCCAGCAGCCAAGAAGGGGCCCCGAACACCGGGGAGCTGTTTTTT; CDR3: CASSQEGAPNTGELFF
J: TRBJ2-5; size: .; V: TRBV29-1; D: .; DNA: TGCAGCGTTGAACTGGTCGGCAGGAAAGAGACCCAGTACTTC; CDR3: CSVELVGRKETQYF
J: TRBJ1-1; size: .; V: TRBV19; D: .; DNA: TGTGCCAGTAGTAAGGCAGGGCTTACCAATTTTTTCTCTGAAGCTTTCTTT; CDR3: CASSKAGLTNFFSEAFF